These 32 T cell receptor beta chains share one sample of origin, sequenced in a study of long-term antiretroviral therapy in people with HIV (dated by TCRdb to about 2022). The immunoSEQ hsTCRB v3.0 assay was used at survey level resolution to sequence the TRB variable region. TCRdb took this table from immuneACCESS and kept in-frame rearrangements with V and J called. Such tables lack part of the clones; where checked against another copy, unresolved V genes explain under half of the gap, and the rest is unexplained. The sample includes roughly 28,000 clones, with roughly 90% observed a single time. The top ten clonotypes cover roughly 3.6% of the sample. Here the sequenced sample was unsorted PBMCs, taken 1.8 years after starting antiretroviral therapy. These receptors were obtained from a woman younger than 30 with HIV.

The V gene is TRBV13, the J gene TRBJ2-7, with D possibly matching TRBD1 (6 bases). This CDR3 region has 12 residues. CDR1 is PRHDT, CDR2 FYEKMQ, per germline (reference sequence). Trimming took off 5 bases at V and 5 bases at J, with 10 bases between the two ends. CDR3 DNA: TGTGCCAGCAGCCCGGACAGCCACGAGCAGTACTTC. The encoded protein is CASSPDSHEQYF. Using reference TRBV13 and TRBJ2-7 for the parts outside the CDR3, the full variable domain is AAGVIQSPRHLIKEKRETATLKCYPIPRHDTVYWYQQGPGQDPQFLISFYEKMQSDKGSIPDRFSAQQFSDYHSELNMSSLELGDSALYFCASSPDSHEQYFGPGTRLTVT.

This chain joins TRBV6-1 and TRBJ2-5, with 7 nucleotides matching TRBD1. The ends lost 5 bases at V and 5 bases at J; junction bases unmatched: 8. The CDR3 spans 14 residues. Per the germline V gene, CDR1 is MNHNS and CDR2 is SASEGT. The CDR3 loop is CASSLHWTGETQYF. The CDR3 DNA sequence: TGTGCCAGCAGTCTGCACTGGACAGGCGAGACCCAGTACTTC.

In this sample, this clone turned up once. V gene TRBV6-6 combines with J gene TRBJ1-1; 8 nucleotides align to TRBD1. The trim removed 5 bases at V and 1 base at J, leaving 9 bases unmatched. The CDR3 contains 16 residues. Germline V gives CDR1 MNHNY, CDR2 SVGAGI (reference sequence). Here the CDR3 DNA reads TGTGCCAGCAGTGGACAGGGCAACATCTGGAACACTGAAGCTTTCTTT. This codes for CASSGQGNIWNTEAFF.

This clone appeared once. This sequence joins TRBV4-1 and TRBJ1-1; no reliable D call. This CDR3 spans 13 amino acids. Germline-derived CDR1 and CDR2 are MGHRA and YSYEKL. With 0 bases removed from V and 5 bases from J, the gap between germline ends came to 7 bases. DNA of the CDR3: TGCGCCAGCAGCCAAGAGCAGGAGACTGAAGCTTTCTTT. This translates into CASSQEQETEAFF.

This clone was detected only once. This chain uses TRBV6-5 with TRBJ1-1; tentative D call: TRBD1 (6 bases). Trimming shortened V by 0 bases and J by 8 bases, and 16 bases separated the two germline ends. The CDR3 sequence is 15 residues long. Germline-derived CDR1 and CDR2 are MNHEY and SVGAGI. As DNA, the CDR3 is TGTGCCAGCAGTTACTCGGGGGGCGGCCTCGGCGAAGCTTTCTTT. Protein: CASSYSGGGLGEAFF.

J is TRBJ1-3 and V is TRBV7-6; 9 bases are shared with TRBD1. Per germline, CDR1 SGHVS and CDR2 FNYEAQ. This CDR3 region has 15 residues. Unmatched junction bases numbered 6, after V lost 5 bases and J lost 4 bases. The CDR3 region is CASSPGTGTGNTIYF. CDR3 coding DNA: TGTGCCAGCAGCCCTGGGACAGGGACGGGAAACACCATATATTTT. Full variable domain (missing parts from reference TRBV7-6 and TRBJ1-3): GAGVSQSPRYKVTKRGQDVALRCDPISGHVSLYWYRQALGQGPEFLTYFNYEAQQDKSGLPNDRFSAERPEGSISTLTIQRTEQRDSAMYRCASSPGTGTGNTIYFGEGSWLTVV.

The V gene is TRBV9, the J gene TRBJ2-3, with 8 positions matching TRBD1. The CDR3 runs 15 residues. J gave up 3 bases and V 2 bases, and 5 bases lay outside the gene matches. Germline V lookup: CDR1 SGDLS, CDR2 YYNGEE. The CDR3 DNA sequence: TGTGCCAGCAGCGTGGGGACAGGTACTACAGATACGCAGTATTTT. Protein sequence: CASSVGTGTTDTQYF.

The chain uses TRBV9 and TRBJ2-7; TRBD2 is a possible D gene (5 bases). This CDR3 spans 14 amino acids. CDR1 SGDLS and CDR2 YYNGEE come from the germline V gene. The germline V and J ends were trimmed by 3 bases and 2 bases, with 12 bases remaining between them. This CDR3 is CASSEDGVAYEQYF. For the CDR3, the DNA is TGTGCCAGCAGCGAGGACGGGGTCGCCTACGAGCAGTACTTC.

This chain links TRBV13 with TRBJ2-2; D unresolved. Trimming removed 9 bases at V and 6 bases at J, with 8 bases between. In germline, CDR1 is PRHDT, CDR2 FYEKMQ (reference sequence). There are 11 residues in the CDR3. The CDR3 DNA reads as TGTGCCAGTGTAACGGCCGGGGAGCTGTTTTTT. Translated: CASVTAGELFF.

V gene TRBV6-6 combines with J gene TRBJ1-3, with no clear D. V was shortened by 7 bases and J by 4 bases, with 14 bases between the two germline ends. The germline gives CDR1 MNHNY, CDR2 SVGAGI (reference sequence). The CDR3 is 14 amino acids. For the CDR3, the DNA is TGTGCCAGCAAAGAGGTCCGGGAAGGAAACACCATATATTTT. This encodes CASKEVREGNTIYF.

This rearrangement joins TRBV7-9 to TRBJ1-1; D gene unclear. Trimming cost V 10 bases and J 1 base, with 13 bases left between them. Germline V gives CDR1 SEHNR, CDR2 FQNEAQ (reference sequence). This CDR3 comprises 13 residues. CDR3 region: CATPRAENTEAFF. The CDR3, as DNA: TGTGCCACCCCGAGGGCGGAGAACACTGAAGCTTTCTTT.

The CDR3 bases are TGTGCCAGCAGCTCAATAGCGGGGGACATTGGAAACACCATATATTTT. It specifies CASSSIAGDIGNTIYF. This sequence joins TRBV7-9 and TRBJ1-3, with D perhaps matching TRBD1 (6 bases). Trimming left V 4 bases short and J 3 bases short, with 16 bases between. CDR3 size: 16 residues. Germline V CDR1 and CDR2: SEHNR, FQNEAQ (reference sequence).

The V and J genes are TRBV28 and TRBJ1-2; weak D call: TRBD1 (5 bases). The CDR3 spans 11 residues. V dropped 6 bases and J dropped 8 bases, with 10 bases sitting between them. The germline gives CDR1 MDHEN, CDR2 SYDVKM. The CDR3 sequence: CASRTRVGYTF. The CDR3, as DNA: TGTGCCAGCAGAACCAGGGTAGGCTACACCTTC.

The CDR3 region is CASSQYSSGTTYNEQFF. CDR3 DNA sequence: TGCGCCAGCAGCCAATACTCGAGCGGGACCACGTACAATGAGCAGTTCTTC. The rearrangement joins TRBV4-3 to TRBJ2-1; 7 nucleotides line up with TRBD2. The germline gives CDR1 LGHNA, CDR2 YSLEER. V was clipped by 2 bases and J by 4 bases; unmatched bases: 11. The CDR3 runs to 17 residues.

The CDR3 DNA is TGTGCCAGCTCACCACAGGACTCCGACAATGAAGCTTTCTTT. Encoded protein: CASSPQDSDNEAFF. The gene calls are TRBV18 and TRBJ1-1; D call uncertain. The CDR3 totals 14 residues. The germline V gene has CDR1 KGHSH and CDR2 LQKENI. The germline V and J ends were trimmed by 1 base and 7 bases, with 13 bases remaining between them.

The genes are TRBV28 and TRBJ2-7; the D is unclear. Germline V lookup: CDR1 MDHEN, CDR2 SYDVKM. The V end was cut by 3 bases, the J end by 1 base, with 7 bases between. The CDR3 spans 13 residues. The CDR3 protein is CASSFFDSYEQYF. The CDR3 DNA sequence: TGTGCCAGCAGTTTCTTCGATTCCTACGAGCAGTACTTC.

This clone came up a few times. This sequence joins TRBV19 and TRBJ2-5, with TRBD2 matching 11 bases. CDR1 LNHDA and CDR2 SQIVND come from the germline V gene (reference sequence). The V and J ends lost 5 bases and 5 bases, in that order; junction bases with no gene match: 7. This CDR3 comprises 15 residues. The CDR3 spells CASSRTSGSLETQYF. The CDR3 coding sequence is TGTGCCAGTAGTCGTACTAGCGGGAGTTTGGAGACCCAGTACTTC.

The V gene is TRBV7-3, the J gene TRBJ1-2; weak D call: TRBD1 (6 bases). Germline CDR1 is SGHTA and CDR2 is FQGTGA. Deletions cut 5 bases from V and 4 bases from J, with 17 bases between. The CDR3 totals 15 residues. In nucleotides, the CDR3 is TGTGCCAGCAGCGCAACAGGGAGGGATCTCTATGGCTACACCTTC. Protein product: CASSATGRDLYGYTF.

The V and J genes are TRBV15 and TRBJ1-1; D is ambiguous. Germline values: CDR1 LNHNV, CDR2 YYDKDF (reference sequence). V lost 8 bases and J lost 2, with 21 bases in between. There are 16 residues in the CDR3. The CDR3 bases are TGTGCCACCGGAAACGATTTTGGGAACCCAAACACTGAAGCTTTCTTT. It encodes CATGNDFGNPNTEAFF.

The chain links TRBV28 to TRBJ2-3, with D uncertain. CDR1 and CDR2 from the germline V gene are MDHEN and SYDVKM. The CDR3 loop spans 11 amino acids. Between the trimmed V and J ends, which lost 3 bases and 8 bases, there was a span of 6 bases. In DNA, the CDR3 is TGTGCCAGCAGTTTTTACGGTACGCAGTATTTT. It codes for CASSFYGTQYF.

The J gene is TRBJ1-5, the V gene TRBV19; TRBD1 aligns across 7 bases. This CDR3 has 13 amino acids. V was clipped by 4 bases and J by 6 bases; unmatched bases: 3. Germline assignment: CDR1 LNHDA and CDR2 SQIVND (reference sequence). The CDR3, as DNA: TGTGCCAGTAGTACAACAGGGGCTCAGCCCCAGCATTTT. Residues: CASSTTGAQPQHF.

V usage is TRBV4-3 and J usage is TRBJ2-7; no reliable D call. Per germline, CDR1 LGHNA and CDR2 YSLEER. The ends were cut back, 0 bases at V and 7 bases at J, with 16 bases in the middle. This CDR3 is 15 amino acids long. The CDR3 region has the DNA TGCGCCAGCAGCCAAGATCTAGAGAGGTCCGGGGAGCAGTACTTC. It specifies CASSQDLERSGEQYF.

V gene TRBV21-1 combines with J gene TRBJ1-1. TRBV21-1 represents a pseudogene. The CDR3 is 15 amino acids. As DNA, the CDR3 is TGTGCCAGCAGCAAAAAAGCAGGTTTAATAGCAGAAGCTTTCTTT. Protein product: CASSKKAGLIAEAFF.

The chain joins TRBV6-5 to TRBJ2-5; D might be TRBD2 (6 bases). This CDR3 is built from 14 residues. Between the trimmed V and J ends, which lost 7 bases and 4 bases, there was a span of 16 bases. Looked up from germline, CDR1 is MNHEY and CDR2 is SVGAGI. CDR3 DNA sequence: TGTGCCAGCATCAAAGGGGAGGCTAGAGAGACCCAGTACTTC. It yields the protein CASIKGEARETQYF.

The rearrangement uses TRBV4-3 and TRBJ1-4; no firm D call. The CDR3 consists of 14 residues. Trimming left V 1 base short and J 6 bases short, with 9 bases between. Germline V gene data show CDR1 as LGHNA and CDR2 as YSLEER. The DNA for the CDR3 is TGCGCCAGCAGCCAAGCCCATGGGGATGAAAAACTGTTTTTT. It is translated as CASSQAHGDEKLFF.

The CDR3 nucleotides are TGTGCCAGCAGCCAAACAGCGCCCCAAGAGACCCAGTACTTC. As protein: CASSQTAPQETQYF. The chain joins TRBV6-5 to TRBJ2-5; no clear D. V was shortened by 6 bases and J by 1 base, with 12 bases between the two germline ends. The germline V gene encodes CDR1 MNHEY and CDR2 SVGAGI. The CDR3 sequence is 14 residues long.

The chain has TRBV6-1 and TRBJ2-3; tentatively, D is TRBD1 (5 bases). With 2 bases removed from V and 0 bases from J, the gap between germline ends came to 9 bases. CDR3 length: 15 residues. The germline gives CDR1 MNHNS, CDR2 SASEGT. DNA of the CDR3: TGTGCCAGCAGTGAAATCAGGGCTAGCACAGATACGCAGTATTTT. It yields the protein CASSEIRASTDTQYF.

The gene calls are TRBV9 and TRBJ2-1; 9 nucleotides align to TRBD2. The germline V gene encodes CDR1 SGDLS and CDR2 YYNGEE. The length of the CDR3 is 17 residues. V lost 3 bases, J lost 3 bases, and 10 bases stayed unmatched. The CDR3: CASSAELSGSNYNEQFF. Here the CDR3 DNA reads TGTGCCAGCAGCGCTGAGCTTAGCGGGAGTAACTACAATGAGCAGTTCTTC.

This clone was observed a handful of times. V and J are TRBV28 and TRBJ2-2; possibly TRBD1 for D (6 bases). Germline V gene sequence: CDR1 MDHEN, CDR2 SYDVKM. The V and J ends lost 8 bases and 4 bases respectively, with 11 bases between them. The CDR3 sequence is 13 residues long. The CDR3 region has the DNA TGTGCCAGCCAGAGGGGGAGCACCGGGGAGCTGTTTTTT. The encoded protein is CASQRGSTGELFF.

The chain recombines TRBV5-1 with TRBJ1-3; D is possibly TRBD1 (6 bases). CDR1 and CDR2 (germline): SGHRS, YFSETQ. The CDR3 runs 13 residues. Trimming removed 2 bases from V and 8 bases from J, with 11 bases in between. Here the CDR3 DNA reads TGCGCCAGCAGCTTCAATTCAGGGGACACCATATATTTT. It specifies CASSFNSGDTIYF. Full variable domain (outside the CDR3, taken from reference TRBV5-1 and TRBJ1-3): KAGVTQTPRYLIKTRGQQVTLSCSPISGHRSVSWYQQTPGQGLQFLFEYFSETQRNKGNFPGRFSGRQFSNSRSEMNVSTLELGDSALYLCASSFNSGDTIYFGEGSWLTVV.

This clone was found a few times. The J gene is TRBJ2-3, the V gene TRBV9; D not resolved. V was trimmed by 9 bases and J by 6 bases, leaving 17 bases between them. This CDR3 spans 13 amino acids. CDR1 is SGDLS and CDR2 is YYNGEE in the germline V gene. As DNA, the CDR3 is TGTGCCACTCAGCCGCCTGAAGGGGATACGCAGTATTTT. It codes for CATQPPEGDTQYF.

V gene TRBV11-1 combines with J gene TRBJ2-7; TRBD1 matches 7 bases. Trimming at V came to 2 bases and at J to 2 bases, leaving 6 bases not matched to a gene. The CDR3 sequence is 15 residues long. Germline-derived CDR1 and CDR2 are SGHAT and FQDESV (reference sequence). Here the CDR3 reads CASSLQGQVTYEQYF. The CDR3 DNA reads TGTGCCAGCAGCTTACAAGGACAGGTGACCTACGAGCAGTACTTC.